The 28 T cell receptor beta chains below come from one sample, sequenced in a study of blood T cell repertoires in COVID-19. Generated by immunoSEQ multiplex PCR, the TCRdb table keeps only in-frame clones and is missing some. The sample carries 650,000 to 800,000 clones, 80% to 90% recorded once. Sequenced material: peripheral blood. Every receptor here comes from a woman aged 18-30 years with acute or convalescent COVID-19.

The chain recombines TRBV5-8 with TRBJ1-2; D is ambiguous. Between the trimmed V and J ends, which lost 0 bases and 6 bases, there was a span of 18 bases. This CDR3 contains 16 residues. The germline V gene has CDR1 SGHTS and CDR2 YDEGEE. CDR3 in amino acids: CASSLGSLYLVDGYTF. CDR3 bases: TGTGCCAGCAGCTTGGGCAGTCTTTATCTAGTGGATGGCTACACCTTC.

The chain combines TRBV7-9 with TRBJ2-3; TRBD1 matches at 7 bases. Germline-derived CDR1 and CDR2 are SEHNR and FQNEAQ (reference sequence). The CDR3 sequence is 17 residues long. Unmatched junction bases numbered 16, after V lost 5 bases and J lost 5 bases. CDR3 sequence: CASSPQLNSSGGDTQYF. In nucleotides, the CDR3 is TGTGCCAGCAGCCCCCAGCTGAATTCGTCAGGGGGAGATACGCAGTATTTT.

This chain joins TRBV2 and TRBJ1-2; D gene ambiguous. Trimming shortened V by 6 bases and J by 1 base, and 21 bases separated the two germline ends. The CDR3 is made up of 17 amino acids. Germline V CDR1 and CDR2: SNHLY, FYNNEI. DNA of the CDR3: TGTGCCAGCAGCCCCAGTTTAGAGGGATCTGATAACTATGGCTACACCTTC. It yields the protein CASSPSLEGSDNYGYTF.

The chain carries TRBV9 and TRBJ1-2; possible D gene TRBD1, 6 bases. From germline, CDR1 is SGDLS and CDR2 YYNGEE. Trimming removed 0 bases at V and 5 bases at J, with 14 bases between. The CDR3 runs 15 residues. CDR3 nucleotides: TGTGCCAGCAGCGTAGACGAGGGGGGGCTGTATGGCTACACCTTC. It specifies CASSVDEGGLYGYTF. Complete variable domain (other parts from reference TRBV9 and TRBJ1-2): DSGVTQTPKHLITATGQRVTLRCSPRSGDLSVYWYQQSLDQGLQFLIQYYNGEERAKGNILERFSAQQFPDLHSELNLSSLELGDSALYFCASSVDEGGLYGYTFGSGTRLTVV.

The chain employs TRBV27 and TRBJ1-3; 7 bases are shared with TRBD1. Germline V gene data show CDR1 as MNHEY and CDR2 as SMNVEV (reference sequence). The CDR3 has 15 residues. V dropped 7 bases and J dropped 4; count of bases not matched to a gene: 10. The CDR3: CASKETGRGGNTIYF. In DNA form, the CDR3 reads TGTGCCAGCAAAGAGACAGGGAGAGGAGGAAACACCATATATTTT.

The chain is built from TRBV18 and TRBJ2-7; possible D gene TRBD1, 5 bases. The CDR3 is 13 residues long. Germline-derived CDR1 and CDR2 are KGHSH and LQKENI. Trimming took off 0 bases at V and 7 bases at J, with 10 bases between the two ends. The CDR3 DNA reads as TGTGCCAGCTCACCACCAGGGGTACGGGAGCAGTACTTC. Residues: CASSPPGVREQYF. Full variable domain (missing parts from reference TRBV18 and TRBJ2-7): NAGVMQNPRHLVRRRGQEARLRCSPMKGHSHVYWYRQLPEEGLKFMVYLQKENIIDESGMPKERFSAEFPKEGPSILRIQQVVRGDSAAYFCASSPPGVREQYFGPGTRLTVT.

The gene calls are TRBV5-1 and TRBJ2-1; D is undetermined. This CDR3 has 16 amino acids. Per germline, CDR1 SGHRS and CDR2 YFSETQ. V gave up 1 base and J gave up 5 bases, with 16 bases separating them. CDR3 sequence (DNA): TGCGCCAGCAGCTTGTTTAGTCTTTTGGAGAACAATGAGCAGTTCTTC. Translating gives CASSLFSLLENNEQFF.

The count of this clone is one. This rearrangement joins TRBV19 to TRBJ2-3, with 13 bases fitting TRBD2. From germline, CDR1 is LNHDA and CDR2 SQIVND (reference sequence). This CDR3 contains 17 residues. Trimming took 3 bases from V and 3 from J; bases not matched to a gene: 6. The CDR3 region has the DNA TGTGCCAGTAGTATTCGACTAGCGGGGGGATTAACAGATACGCAGTATTTT. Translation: CASSIRLAGGLTDTQYF. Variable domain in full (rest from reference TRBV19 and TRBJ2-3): DGGITQSPKYLFRKEGQNVTLSCEQNLNHDAMYWYRQDPGQGLRLIYYSQIVNDFQKGDIAEGYSVSREKKESFPLTVTSAQKNPTAFYLCASSIRLAGGLTDTQYFGPGTRLTVL.

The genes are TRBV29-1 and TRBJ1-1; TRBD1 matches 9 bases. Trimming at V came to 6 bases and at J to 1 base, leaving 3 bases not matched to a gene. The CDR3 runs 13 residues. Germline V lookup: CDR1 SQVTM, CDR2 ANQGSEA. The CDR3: CSVGTGRNTEAFF. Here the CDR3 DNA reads TGCAGCGTGGGGACAGGGCGGAACACTGAAGCTTTCTTT.

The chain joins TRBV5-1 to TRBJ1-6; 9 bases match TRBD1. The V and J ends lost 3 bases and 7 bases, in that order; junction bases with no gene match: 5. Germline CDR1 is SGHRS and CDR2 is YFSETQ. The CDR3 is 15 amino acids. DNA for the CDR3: TGCGCCAGCAGCTCTTGGGACAGGGTAAATTCACCCCTCCACTTT. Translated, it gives CASSSWDRVNSPLHF.

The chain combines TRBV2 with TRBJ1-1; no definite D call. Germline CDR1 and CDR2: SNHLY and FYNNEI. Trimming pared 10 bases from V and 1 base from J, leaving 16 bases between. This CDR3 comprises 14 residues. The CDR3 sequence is CATTTDFSNTEAFF. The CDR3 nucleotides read TGTGCCACCACAACGGACTTCTCGAACACTGAAGCTTTCTTT.

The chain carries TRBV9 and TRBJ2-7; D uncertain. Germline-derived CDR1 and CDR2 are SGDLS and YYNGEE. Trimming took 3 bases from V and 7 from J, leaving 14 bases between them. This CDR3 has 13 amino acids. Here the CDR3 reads CASSASPTGEQYF. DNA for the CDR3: TGTGCCAGCAGCGCCTCTCCTACGGGTGAGCAGTACTTC.

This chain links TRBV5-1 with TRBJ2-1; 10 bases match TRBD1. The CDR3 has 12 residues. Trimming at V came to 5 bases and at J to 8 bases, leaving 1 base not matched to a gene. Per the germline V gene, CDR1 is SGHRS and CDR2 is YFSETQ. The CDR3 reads CASRTGGDEQFF. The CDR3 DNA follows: TGCGCCAGCAGGACAGGGGGCGATGAGCAGTTCTTC.

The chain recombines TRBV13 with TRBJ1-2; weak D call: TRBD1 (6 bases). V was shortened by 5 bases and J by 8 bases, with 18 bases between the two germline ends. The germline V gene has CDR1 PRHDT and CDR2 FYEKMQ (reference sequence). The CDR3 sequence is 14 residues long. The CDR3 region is CASSASPGDHGYTF. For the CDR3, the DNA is TGTGCCAGCAGCGCTAGCCCAGGGGATCACGGCTACACCTTC.

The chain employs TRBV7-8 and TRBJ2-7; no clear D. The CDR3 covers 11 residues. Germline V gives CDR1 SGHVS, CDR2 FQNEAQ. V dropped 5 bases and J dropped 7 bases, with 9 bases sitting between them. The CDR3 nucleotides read TGTGCCAGCAGCGGCGGCAGAGAGCAGTACTTC. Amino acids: CASSGGREQYF.

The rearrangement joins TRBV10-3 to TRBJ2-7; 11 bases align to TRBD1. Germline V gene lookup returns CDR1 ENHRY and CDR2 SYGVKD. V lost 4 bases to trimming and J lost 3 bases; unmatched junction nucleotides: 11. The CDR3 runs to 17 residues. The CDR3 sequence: CAISGDRGRESYYEQYF. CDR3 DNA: TGTGCCATCAGTGGGGACAGGGGGAGGGAGAGCTACTACGAGCAGTACTTC.

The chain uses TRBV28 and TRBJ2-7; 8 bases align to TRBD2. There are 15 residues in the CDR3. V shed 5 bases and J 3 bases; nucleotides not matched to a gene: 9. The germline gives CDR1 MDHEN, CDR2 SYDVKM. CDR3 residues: CASSTWDGRGYEQYF. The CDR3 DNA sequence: TGTGCCAGCAGTACCTGGGACGGGAGGGGCTACGAGCAGTACTTC.

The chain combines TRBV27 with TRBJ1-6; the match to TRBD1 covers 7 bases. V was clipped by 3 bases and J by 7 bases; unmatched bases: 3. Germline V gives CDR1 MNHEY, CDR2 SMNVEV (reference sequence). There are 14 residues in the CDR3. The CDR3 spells CASSLRDSNSPLHF. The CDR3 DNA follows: TGTGCCAGCAGTTTGAGGGACAGCAATTCACCCCTCCACTTT.

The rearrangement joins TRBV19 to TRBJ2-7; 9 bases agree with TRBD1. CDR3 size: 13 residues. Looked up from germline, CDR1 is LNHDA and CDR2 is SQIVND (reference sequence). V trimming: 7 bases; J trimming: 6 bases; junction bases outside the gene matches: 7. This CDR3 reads CASIGTGSREQYF. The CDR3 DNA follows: TGTGCCAGTATTGGGACAGGGTCCCGCGAGCAGTACTTC.

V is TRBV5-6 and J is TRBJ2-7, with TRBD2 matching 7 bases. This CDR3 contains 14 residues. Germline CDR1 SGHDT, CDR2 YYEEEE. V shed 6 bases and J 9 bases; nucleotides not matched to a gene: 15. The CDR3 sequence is CASTEPGLETGQYF. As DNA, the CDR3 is TGTGCCAGCACCGAACCAGGACTAGAAACAGGGCAGTACTTC.

The CDR3 coding sequence is TGCGCCAGCAGCCAAGATTGGCGGATGAATCAGCCCCAGCATTTT. Residues: CASSQDWRMNQPQHF. The rearrangement links TRBV4-1 to TRBJ1-5; unclear D gene. The CDR3 runs to 15 residues. V was cut by 0 bases and J by 4 bases, with 10 bases left in between. CDR1 MGHRA and CDR2 YSYEKL come from the germline V gene.

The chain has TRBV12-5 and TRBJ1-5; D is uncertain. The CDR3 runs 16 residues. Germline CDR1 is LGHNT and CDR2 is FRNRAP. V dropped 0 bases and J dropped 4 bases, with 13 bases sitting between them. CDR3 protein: CASGLVLGSRNQPQHF. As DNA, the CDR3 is TGTGCTAGTGGTTTGGTACTAGGTAGTAGGAATCAGCCCCAGCATTTT.

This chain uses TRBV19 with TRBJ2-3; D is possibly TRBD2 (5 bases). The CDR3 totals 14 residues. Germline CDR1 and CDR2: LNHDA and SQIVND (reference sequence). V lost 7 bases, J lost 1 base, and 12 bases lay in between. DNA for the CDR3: TGTGCCAGTAAGGCGGGCCCTGGCACAGATACGCAGTATTTT. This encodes CASKAGPGTDTQYF.

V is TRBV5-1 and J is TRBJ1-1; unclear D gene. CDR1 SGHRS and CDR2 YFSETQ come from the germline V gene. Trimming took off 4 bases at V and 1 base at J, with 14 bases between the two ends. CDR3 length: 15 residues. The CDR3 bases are TGCGCCAGCAGCACAAACACAAACCCGAACACTGAAGCTTTCTTT. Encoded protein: CASSTNTNPNTEAFF.

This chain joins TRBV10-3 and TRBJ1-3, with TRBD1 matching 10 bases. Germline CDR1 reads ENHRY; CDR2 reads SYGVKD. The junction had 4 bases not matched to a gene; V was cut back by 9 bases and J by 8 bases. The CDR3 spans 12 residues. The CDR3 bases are TGTGCCATAGGACAGGGGGTTGACACCATATATTTT. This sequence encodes CAIGQGVDTIYF.

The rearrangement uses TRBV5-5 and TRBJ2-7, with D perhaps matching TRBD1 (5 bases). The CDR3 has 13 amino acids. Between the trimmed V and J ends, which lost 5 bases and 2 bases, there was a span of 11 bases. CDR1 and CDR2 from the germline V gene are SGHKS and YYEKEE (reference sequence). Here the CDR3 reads CASSSRVPYEQYF. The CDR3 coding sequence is TGTGCCAGCAGTTCCAGGGTTCCCTACGAGCAGTACTTC.

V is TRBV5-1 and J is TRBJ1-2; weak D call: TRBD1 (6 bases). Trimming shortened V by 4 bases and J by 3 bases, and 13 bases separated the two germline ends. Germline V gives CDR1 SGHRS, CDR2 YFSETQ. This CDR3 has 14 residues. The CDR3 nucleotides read TGCGCCAGCAGCCAGGACAGTGAGTACTATGGCTACACCTTC. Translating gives CASSQDSEYYGYTF.

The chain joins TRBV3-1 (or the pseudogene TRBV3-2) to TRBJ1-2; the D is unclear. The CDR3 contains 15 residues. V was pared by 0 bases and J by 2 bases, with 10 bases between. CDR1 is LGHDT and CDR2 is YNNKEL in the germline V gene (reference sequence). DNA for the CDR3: TGTGCCAGCAGCCAAGAAGTACTGAACAACTATGGCTACACCTTC. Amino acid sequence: CASSQEVLNNYGYTF.